Following are 24 T cell receptor beta chains from one sample sequenced in a study of spatial heterogeneity in lung cancer. Time point denoted: sample taken at primary tumor resection. Whole RNA, which was extracted from tumor, nontumor lung tissue or frozen PBMC, was sequenced without any cell sorting. TCRdb re-derived calls from the 5' RACE reads in MiXCR, one entry per CDR3 protein. The table includes about 44,000 distinct CDR3 sequences, about an eighth detected once. Sequenced material: PBMCs, taken at surgery. The source is a male donor with early-stage non-small cell lung cancer.

This clonotype has just a few counts. The genes are TRBV7-6 and TRBJ2-3; perhaps TRBD2 as D (6 bases). CDR3 length: 16 residues. Per germline, CDR1 SGHVS and CDR2 FNYEAQ. The V and J ends lost 5 bases and 4 bases respectively, with 19 bases between them. DNA for the CDR3: TGTGCCAGCAGCCTAGTAACCGGACGCGGGGCAGATACGCAGTATTTT. Its protein is CASSLVTGRGADTQYF.

This clonotype was recorded at least ten times. The chain is built from TRBV6-2 or TRBV6-3 and TRBJ2-5, with 7 positions matching TRBD2. The V segment lost 1 base and the J segment 4 bases; nucleotides outside the gene matches: 15. Germline values: CDR1 MNHEY, CDR2 SVGEGT. This CDR3 spans 18 amino acids. The CDR3 protein is CASSYYGVGGSGGETQYF. The CDR3, as DNA: TGTGCCAGCAGTTACTACGGTGTTGGCGGGAGCGGCGGAGAGACCCAGTACTTC.

In this sample, this clonotype turned up a few times. V is TRBV3-1 and J is TRBJ2-2, with 8 bases fitting TRBD1. CDR3 length equals 16 residues. Germline trimming cut 2 bases from V and 4 bases from J; bases unmatched to any gene: 6. Germline V gene sequence: CDR1 LGHDT, CDR2 YNNKEL (reference sequence). The CDR3 protein is CASSQNRGIGTGELFF. The CDR3, as DNA: TGTGCCAGCAGCCAAAACAGGGGGATTGGCACCGGGGAGCTGTTTTTT. Based on the CDR3 plus reference TRBV3-1 and TRBJ2-2, the full variable domain is DTAVSQTPKYLVTQMGNDKSIKCEQNLGHDTMYWYKQDSKKFLKIMFSYNNKELIINETVPNRFSPKSPDKAHLNLHINSLELGDSAVYFCASSQNRGIGTGELFFGEGSRLTVL.

This clonotype occurred a few times. As DNA, the CDR3 is TGTGCCAGCAGAGATCCCGGGGAGCTGTTTTTT. Its translation is CASRDPGELFF. The chain links TRBV2 to TRBJ2-2; no clear D gene. This CDR3 is 11 amino acids long. V lost 6 bases to trimming and J lost 6 bases, with 5 bases between them. Germline V gives CDR1 SNHLY, CDR2 FYNNEI.

There are many counts of this clonotype. The genes are TRBV5-6 and TRBJ2-1, with TRBD1 identical over 11 bases. Looked up from germline, CDR1 is SGHDT and CDR2 is YYEEEE. There are 15 residues in the CDR3. With 0 bases clipped from V and 6 bases from J, the junction kept 2 bases outside the gene matches. This chain's CDR3 is CASSLVGTGGNEQFF. Written as DNA, the CDR3 is TGTGCCAGCAGCTTGGTAGGGACAGGGGGCAATGAGCAGTTCTTC.

The V gene is TRBV7-2, the J gene TRBJ1-3; possibly TRBD1 for D (5 bases). Trimming shortened V by 5 bases and J by 2 bases, and 10 bases separated the two germline ends. This CDR3 comprises 14 residues. Germline assignment: CDR1 SGHTA and CDR2 FQGNSA. The CDR3, as DNA: TGTGCCAGCAGCCACGGGGGGACTGGAAACACCATATATTTT. Its protein is CASSHGGTGNTIYF.

In regard to this clonotype: This sequence may be a read error, since a much larger clone differs from it by one base. This chain uses TRBV3-1 with TRBJ2-1; tentatively, D is TRBD1 (6 bases). Per germline, CDR1 LGHDT and CDR2 YNNKEL (reference sequence). This CDR3 has 15 amino acids. The CDR3 protein is CDSTDGTHVYNEQFF. DNA for the CDR3: TGTGACAGCACCGACGGGACACACGTATACAATGAGCAGTTCTTC.

This clonotype was detected many times. This chain uses TRBV29-1 with TRBJ2-1; D uncertain. Germline CDR1 and CDR2: SQVTM and ANQGSEA. The V end lost 3 bases, the J end lost 4 bases, and 13 bases lay between the germline ends. The CDR3 has 14 residues. The CDR3 protein is CSVDSTVGYNEQFF. The CDR3 bases are TGCAGCGTTGACTCCACGGTGGGGTACAATGAGCAGTTCTTC.

V is TRBV12-3 or TRBV12-4 and J is TRBJ1-2, with D maybe TRBD1 (6 bases). Trimming stripped 1 base from V and 7 bases from J, with 10 bases between. CDR3 length: 13 amino acids. The CDR3 DNA reads TGTGCCAGCAGTTTAGACAGGGAGATTGGCTACACCTTC. This translates into CASSLDREIGYTF.

This clonotype came up many times. The V gene is TRBV5-4, the J gene TRBJ2-3, with D possibly TRBD2 on 5 matching bases. The ends were cut back, 0 bases at V and 4 bases at J, with 9 bases in the middle. From germline, CDR1 is SGHNT and CDR2 YYREEE (reference sequence). The length of the CDR3 is 14 residues. Written as DNA, the CDR3 is TGTGCCAGCAGCTTGGTAGGAGCGGCAGATACGCAGTATTTT. Encoded protein: CASSLVGAADTQYF.

The chain couples TRBV3-1 to TRBJ2-3, with 13 bases fitting TRBD2. The germline V gene has CDR1 LGHDT and CDR2 YNNKEL (reference sequence). V lost 4 bases to trimming and J lost 1 base; unmatched junction nucleotides: 2. The CDR3 loop spans 16 amino acids. CDR3 DNA sequence: TGTGCCAGCAGCCTCGGACTAGCGGGGGGCACAGATACGCAGTATTTT. This encodes CASSLGLAGGTDTQYF.

The chain employs TRBV6-1 and TRBJ2-3; 9 nucleotides agree with TRBD2. Germline V gene data show CDR1 as MNHNS and CDR2 as SASEGT. The CDR3 totals 17 residues. The trim removed 4 bases at V and 1 base at J, leaving 9 bases unmatched. This CDR3 is CASSAAGGAPGTDTQYF. The CDR3 bases are TGTGCCAGCAGTGCTGCGGGGGGGGCCCCCGGCACAGATACGCAGTATTTT.

The CDR3 region is CASSSGLAGGGAYNEQFF. In DNA form, the CDR3 reads TGTGCCAGCAGCTCCGGACTAGCGGGAGGGGGAGCCTACAATGAGCAGTTCTTC. The chain couples TRBV7-6 to TRBJ2-1; 15 bases align to TRBD2. This CDR3 is built from 18 residues. Germline V gives CDR1 SGHVS, CDR2 FNYEAQ. V was clipped by 4 bases and J by 2 bases; unmatched bases: 6.

The genes are TRBV24-1 and TRBJ2-1, with no clear D. Trimming cost V 3 bases and J 6 bases, with 14 bases left between them. Germline V gene data show CDR1 as KGHDR and CDR2 as SFDVKD. The CDR3 covers 15 residues. The CDR3 sequence: CATSDTNIQVNEQFF. The CDR3 DNA reads as TGTGCCACCAGTGATACGAACATCCAAGTCAATGAGCAGTTCTTC.

This clonotype was seen a handful of times. The chain links TRBV4-1 to TRBJ2-3; 7 nucleotides align to TRBD2. The CDR3 runs 15 residues. Trimming cost V 1 base and J 4 bases; bases outside gene matches: 5. Germline V CDR1 and CDR2: MGHRA, YSYEKL. This chain's CDR3 is CASSQGLARADTQYF. Here the CDR3 DNA reads TGCGCCAGCAGCCAAGGACTAGCTAGGGCAGATACGCAGTATTTT.

This clonotype has a count of ten or more. The rearrangement links TRBV29-1 to TRBJ2-1; a weak D match, TRBD1 (5 bases). The CDR3 extends over 11 amino acids. V was trimmed by 6 bases and J by 9 bases, leaving 12 bases between them. CDR1 and CDR2 (germline): SQVTM, ANQGSEA. The CDR3 is CSVALQGEQFF. The CDR3 DNA follows: TGCAGCGTCGCCCTCCAGGGTGAGCAGTTCTTC.

This clonotype was seen repeatedly, ten times or more. The V gene is TRBV6-2 or TRBV6-3, the J gene TRBJ1-1; D unclear. CDR1 and CDR2 (germline): MNHEY, SVGEGT. The CDR3 is 12 amino acids. The V gene lost 6 bases and the J gene lost 10 bases, with 15 bases spanning the gap. CDR3 sequence: CASRLRSGSAFF. CDR3 in DNA: TGTGCCAGCAGATTACGGAGCGGTTCAGCTTTCTTT.

This clonotype was observed a handful of times. The V gene is TRBV20-1, the J gene TRBJ2-7; 7 nucleotides line up with TRBD1. This CDR3 comprises 12 residues. Germline-derived CDR1 and CDR2 are DFQATT and SNEGSKA (reference sequence). J lost 3 bases, V lost 6 bases, and 5 bases had no gene match. The CDR3 reads CSAKTGNYEQYF. CDR3 DNA sequence: TGCAGTGCCAAGACAGGGAACTACGAGCAGTACTTC.

CDR3 nucleotides: TGTGCCAGCAGCGAAAATGAAAAACTGTTTTTT. Translated: CASSENEKLFF. The chain combines TRBV7-9 with TRBJ1-4; D call uncertain. The CDR3 is 11 amino acids. Trimming took off 5 bases at V and 5 bases at J, with 3 bases between the two ends. Germline values: CDR1 SEHNR, CDR2 FQNEAQ (reference sequence). Full variable domain (remainder filled in from reference TRBV7-9 and TRBJ1-4): DTGVSQNPRHKITKRGQNVTFRCDPISEHNRLYWYRQTLGQGPEFLTYFQNEAQLEKSRLLSDRFSAERPKGSFSTLEIQRTEQGDSAMYLCASSENEKLFFGSGTQLSVL.

This chain links TRBV29-1 with TRBJ1-6; D is ambiguous. Between the trimmed V and J ends, which lost 4 bases and 7 bases, there was a span of 8 bases. Germline V CDR1 and CDR2: SQVTM, ANQGSEA. CDR3 size: 12 residues. CDR3 sequence: CSVGEGNSPLHF. The DNA for the CDR3 is TGCAGCGTTGGGGAGGGAAATTCACCCCTCCACTTT. The whole variable domain, filled in from reference TRBV29-1 and TRBJ1-6, reads SAVISQKPSRDICQRGTSLTIQCQVDSQVTMMFWYRQQPGQSLTLIATANQGSEATYESGFVIDKFPISRPNLTFSTLTVSNMSPEDSSIYLCSVGEGNSPLHFGNGTRLTVT.

This clonotype was found a few times. The chain combines TRBV12-3 or TRBV12-4 with TRBJ1-2; maybe TRBD1 (6 bases). V lost 2 bases, J lost 8 bases, and 18 bases lay in between. This CDR3 spans 15 amino acids. The CDR3: CASSLRENRVSGYTF. The CDR3 DNA is TGTGCCAGCAGTTTAAGGGAGAACAGGGTAAGCGGCTACACCTTC.

About this clonotype itself: With a much larger clone just one base away, this may be a read error. The rearrangement joins TRBV10-1 to TRBJ2-3; possibly TRBD1 or TRBD2 for D (5 bases each). CDR1 is WNHNN and CDR2 is SYGVQD in the germline V gene (reference sequence). This CDR3 contains 16 residues. CDR3 DNA: TGCACCAGCAGTGAGTCGAGGGGTGCTGCGACAGATACGCAGTATTTT. As protein: CTSSESRGAATDTQYF.

This clonotype was seen ten or more times. V usage is TRBV5-1 and J usage is TRBJ2-5; D remains unclear. The CDR3 extends over 13 amino acids. Germline lookup yields CDR1 SGHRS and CDR2 YFSETQ. V lost 0 bases and J 1 base, leaving 4 bases between the germline ends. The CDR3 nucleotides are TGCGCCAGCAGCTTGGTCCCCCAAGAGACCCAGTACTTC. Protein sequence: CASSLVPQETQYF. Full variable domain (missing parts from reference TRBV5-1 and TRBJ2-5): KAGVTQTPRYLIKTRGQQVTLSCSPISGHRSVSWYQQTPGQGLQFLFEYFSETQRNKGNFPGRFSGRQFSNSRSEMNVSTLELGDSALYLCASSLVPQETQYFGPGTRLLVL.

The table lists this clonotype with a few counts. This sequence joins TRBV6-4 and TRBJ2-3; D not certain. With 6 bases removed from V and 1 base from J, the gap between germline ends came to 11 bases. The CDR3 loop spans 14 amino acids. CDR1 is MRHNA and CDR2 is SNTAGT in the germline V gene. Here the CDR3 DNA reads TGTGCCAGCAGCCGACTTTTGGGCACAGATACGCAGTATTTT. Residues: CASSRLLGTDTQYF.